Following are 7 T cell receptor beta chains from one sample sequenced in a study of T-cell memory formation after mild COVID-19 (dated by TCRdb to the early 2020s). Libraries were built with 5' RACE. Sequenced using an Illumina NovaSeq 6000. TCRdb itself trimmed the public reads at Q25 with fastp, ran MiXCR and retained productive beta chains. Identical CDR3 protein sequences are pooled into one entry, listed with their most common genes and DNA. The sample table shows 300,000 to 400,000 distinct CDR3 sequences, and around 27% are seen once. Approximately 12% of the sample belongs to the ten largest clones. Input material: PBMCs or a T cell subset sorted from them (not recorded which). These receptors all come from an adult woman who had mild COVID-19 (a few samples of this study predate the infection). The sample titles of this study are shuffled in the database, so cell type and time point are left out; the donor was told from shared clones.

This clonotype was detected a few times. The V and J genes are TRBV7-9 and TRBJ2-3; 10 bases are shared with TRBD1. The CDR3 loop spans 13 amino acids. V shed 6 bases and J 7 bases; nucleotides not matched to a gene: 4. Germline V gene lookup returns CDR1 SEHNR and CDR2 FQNEAQ (reference sequence). This CDR3 is CASRTGGGHTQYF. In nucleotides, the CDR3 is TGTGCCAGCAGGACAGGGGGCGGGCATACGCAGTATTTT.

This clonotype came up a few times. This rearrangement joins TRBV5-1 to TRBJ2-3, with 10 bases identical to TRBD1. This CDR3 comprises 17 residues. Unmatched junction bases numbered 9, after V lost 3 bases and J lost 2 bases. CDR1 SGHRS and CDR2 YFSETQ come from the germline V gene. CDR3 DNA: TGCGCCAGCAGCTCCCTGGGACAGGGGACCTACACAGATACGCAGTATTTT. Its translation: CASSSLGQGTYTDTQYF. Variable domain in full (rest from reference TRBV5-1 and TRBJ2-3): KAGVTQTPRYLIKTRGQQVTLSCSPISGHRSVSWYQQTPGQGLQFLFEYFSETQRNKGNFPGRFSGRQFSNSRSEMNVSTLELGDSALYLCASSSLGQGTYTDTQYFGPGTRLTVL.

The rearrangement uses TRBV4-3 and TRBJ2-7, with 7 nucleotides matching TRBD2. This CDR3 is built from 17 residues. The germline V gene has CDR1 LGHNA and CDR2 YSLEER. V gave up 0 bases and J gave up 2 bases; unmatched junction bases: 10. The CDR3 sequence is CASSQEPRPSGAYEQYF. The CDR3 DNA reads TGCGCCAGCAGCCAAGAGCCTAGGCCTAGCGGTGCCTACGAGCAGTACTTC.

This clonotype has only a few counts. This chain links TRBV7-2 with TRBJ2-5; TRBD1 agrees at 9 bases. J lost 5 bases, V lost 4 bases, and 8 bases had no gene match. This CDR3 has 15 residues. Germline loops: CDR1 SGHTA, CDR2 FQGNSA. This CDR3 is CASSSGTGFLETQYF. The CDR3 DNA sequence: TGTGCCAGCAGCTCCGGGACAGGGTTTTTGGAGACCCAGTACTTC.

The chain carries TRBV29-1 and TRBJ1-2; D is unresolved. The CDR3 sequence is 12 residues long. The germline V and J ends were trimmed by 0 bases and 8 bases, with 10 bases remaining between them. Germline V CDR1 and CDR2: SQVTM, ANQGSEA. CDR3: CSVEDLGWGYTF. CDR3 coding DNA: TGCAGCGTTGAAGATCTGGGGTGGGGCTACACCTTC. Drawing the rest from reference TRBV29-1 and TRBJ1-2, the complete variable domain is SAVISQKPSRDICQRGTSLTIQCQVDSQVTMMFWYRQQPGQSLTLIATANQGSEATYESGFVIDKFPISRPNLTFSTLTVSNMSPEDSSIYLCSVEDLGWGYTFGSGTRLTVV.

The chain carries TRBV4-2 and TRBJ2-7; a possible D gene is TRBD1 (6 bases). V dropped 7 bases and J dropped 4 bases, with 20 bases sitting between them. The germline gives CDR1 LGHNA, CDR2 YNFKEQ. This CDR3 has 15 amino acids. This chain's CDR3 is CASTHRDTGMYEQYF. The DNA for the CDR3 is TGTGCCAGCACCCACCGGGACACGGGGATGTACGAGCAGTACTTC.

This chain links TRBV7-6 with TRBJ2-7; D gene unclear. The CDR3 is 15 amino acids. Per the germline V gene, CDR1 is SGHVS and CDR2 is FNYEAQ. V was cut by 2 bases and J by 2 bases, with 13 bases left in between. CDR3 loop: CASSLNAGVPYEQYF. CDR3 sequence (DNA): TGTGCCAGCAGCTTAAACGCAGGCGTCCCCTACGAGCAGTACTTC. Looking up the rest from reference TRBV7-6 and TRBJ2-7 gives the full variable domain: GAGVSQSPRYKVTKRGQDVALRCDPISGHVSLYWYRQALGQGPEFLTYFNYEAQQDKSGLPNDRFSAERPEGSISTLTIQRTEQRDSAMYRCASSLNAGVPYEQYFGPGTRLTVT.